Here is one T cell receptor (beta chain) with its context. The antigen it binds to is not known. Base-call qualities are not available, and no considerably larger clone is one nucleotide away. These data come from a study of T-cell reconstitution after alpha-beta-depleted transplantation in children (dated by TCRdb to 2016 to 2018). Context from the whole study: T-cell immune reconstitution after TCRalphabeta/CD19-depleted allogeneic hematopoietic cell transplantation in children was quantitatively tracked in the study by means of TCR repertoire profiling.

The library was built by means of PCR. Sequencing used an Illumina HiSeq 2500. TCR library preparation used molecular barcoding, with unique molecular identifiers applied to normalize quantification of the TCRbeta repertoire. The public sequencing data were trimmed at Q25 with fastp and processed into clonotypes with MiXCR by TCRdb, which kept only in-frame beta chains. Every distinct CDR3 protein forms one entry, paired with its most common genes and DNA. Counted in this sample were hundreds of thousands of distinct CDR3 sequences; about an eighth of them appeared once. The biggest ten clones account for around 4.5% of the sample. From its cysteine to its phenylalanine, the CDR3 spans 13 amino acids. Only CDR3 DNA remains: 39 bases, in frame from the first base. Trimming takes 4 bases from V and 6 bases from J, and the germline ends sit 12 bases apart. In the germline V gene (reference sequence), CDR1 corresponds to MNHEY and CDR2 to SMNVEV.

The material was PBMCs, obtained from the stem cell graft. The sequence was collected from a human donor who donated a stem cell graft to a child with Fanconi anemia. Recombination linked TRBV27 to TRBJ1-2, with TRBD1 perhaps the D gene, on 6 matching bases. CDR3 protein: CASSSGKGDGYTF. The DNA sequence is TGTGCCAGCAGTTCGGGGAAGGGGGATGGCTACACCTTC.